The clone carrying this TCR beta chain was observed a handful of times. These data originate in a study of cytomegalovirus exposure and HLA in healthy donors. Study context: Around 190 million T cells yielded approximately 100 million unique TCR beta sequences, as an earlier analysis found.

Primers: 60 Vbeta forward and 13 Jbeta reverse. TCRdb keeps only in-frame clones here, not all; method: immunoSEQ multiplex PCR. This table has roughly 97,000 clones, less than 9.5% appearing once. This receptor was taken from a man in his fifties or sixties in good health and CMV-seropositive. What was sequenced was PBMCs.

The CDR3 protein is CASSLRDRGTGELFF. The CDR3 DNA sequence: TGTGCCAGCAGTTTAAGGGACAGGGGCACCGGGGAGCTGTTTTTT. J is TRBJ2-2 and V is TRBV27; 10 bases map to TRBD1. The trim removed 2 bases at V and 4 bases at J, leaving 1 base unmatched. Germline CDR1 and CDR2: MNHEY and SMNVEV (reference sequence). This CDR3 comprises 15 residues.